The rows below give T cell receptor beta chains drawn from one sample of a study of OX40 agonist ivuxolimab in advanced cancers. Produced via immunoSEQ multiplex PCR; TCRdb's table is partial and in-frame only. The data hold fewer than 60,000 clones, with 80% observed a single time. Sample: CD4+ or CD8+ T cells sorted from blood, taken in a trial of the OX40 agonist ivuxolimab. The receptors derive from an adult with an advanced solid tumor such as melanoma, head and neck, liver or kidney cancer. Each CDR3 is given with its conserved first and last residue. The D gene is left open where the match is weak.

V gene: TRBV9
D gene: TRBD1
CDR3 protein: CASSVGDVRQGAYEQYF

V gene: TRBV5-1
D gene: -
CDR3 protein: CASSPSPGPGYTQYF

V gene: TRBV7-8
D gene: -
CDR3 protein: CASSPTGFEANTGELFF

V gene: TRBV18
D gene: TRBD2
CDR3 protein: CASLAGANTGELFF

V gene: TRBV19
D gene: TRBD1
CDR3 protein: CASSGRLTGGYGYTF

V gene: TRBV5-4
D gene: -
CDR3 protein: CASSFSGSYNSPLHF

V gene: TRBV19
D gene: TRBD1
CDR3 protein: CASSPRTGTANEKLFF

V gene: TRBV19
D gene: TRBD1
CDR3 protein: CASSLTGISTGELFF

V gene: TRBV18
D gene: -
CDR3 protein: CASIYGNTNTEAFF

V gene: TRBV2
D gene: -
CDR3 protein: CASGGAREKLFF

V gene: TRBV6-5
D gene: -
CDR3 protein: CASSFDSKGEQYF

V gene: TRBV30
D gene: TRBD2
CDR3 protein: CAWGGLAGGNLAKNIQYF

V gene: TRBV6-6
D gene: -
CDR3 protein: CASIGGLTQYF

V gene: TRBV11-3
D gene: -
CDR3 protein: CASSLRGGAQYF

V gene: TRBV11-2
D gene: -
CDR3 protein: CASSFTGGVVGYTF

V gene: TRBV6-4
D gene: -
CDR3 protein: CASRSAGEEEFDQPQHF

V gene: TRBV18
D gene: -
CDR3 protein: CASSPPVTGTYGYTF

V gene: TRBV5-8
D gene: TRBD2
CDR3 protein: CASSRGGPEETQYF

V gene: TRBV7-8
D gene: TRBD1
CDR3 protein: CASSLKRPGQGARNTEAFF

V gene: TRBV6-1
D gene: -
CDR3 protein: CASSEAAGPNYGYTF

V gene: TRBV7-9
D gene: -
CDR3 protein: CASNSEAFF

V gene: TRBV5-1
D gene: TRBD1
CDR3 protein: CASSATGRDSPLHF

V gene: TRBV13
D gene: TRBD2
CDR3 protein: CASSSGTSVEQYF

V gene: TRBV23-1
D gene: -
CDR3 protein: CAMPGGRLYEQYF

V gene: TRBV7-2
D gene: -
CDR3 protein: CASSLVRQGGGNYGYTF

V gene: TRBV18
D gene: -
CDR3 protein: CASSPERAGNTIYF

V gene: TRBV7-8
D gene: TRBD1
CDR3 protein: CASSRRGQGNEKLFF

V gene: TRBV6-5
D gene: -
CDR3 protein: CASSRPGAGEQYF

V gene: TRBV4-2
D gene: -
CDR3 protein: CASSQLLGSTDTQYF

V gene: TRBV2
D gene: -
CDR3 protein: CASSALGDYGYTF

V gene: TRBV7-2
D gene: -
CDR3 protein: CASSSHRLGAGELFF

V gene: TRBV29-1
D gene: TRBD2
CDR3 protein: CSVLPGLAGQQETQYF

V gene: TRBV18
D gene: -
CDR3 protein: CASSPQGGARSTDTQYF

V gene: TRBV28
D gene: -
CDR3 protein: CASSNSDKNTGELFF

V gene: TRBV11-3
D gene: -
CDR3 protein: CASSYGLDTDTQYF

V gene: TRBV10-2
D gene: -
CDR3 protein: CASSEDSLMNTEAFF

V gene: TRBV6-1
D gene: -
CDR3 protein: CASSEKIGVYGYTF

V gene: TRBV5-5
D gene: -
CDR3 protein: CASSLQGQSPLHF

V gene: TRBV21-1
D gene: -
CDR3 protein: CASSYGAETQYF

V gene: TRBV5-4
D gene: -
CDR3 protein: CASSLAGTQYF

V gene: TRBV12-5
D gene: -
CDR3 protein: CASGPGTDTQYF

V gene: TRBV2
D gene: -
CDR3 protein: CASMEGAYNEQFF

V gene: TRBV4-3
D gene: -
CDR3 protein: CASSPRASSTDTQYF

V gene: TRBV19
D gene: TRBD1
CDR3 protein: CASSLDRGYEQYF

V gene: TRBV28
D gene: -
CDR3 protein: CASSSPPRGEQYF

V gene: TRBV5-4
D gene: -
CDR3 protein: CASSLQTLNTGELFF